A selection of T cell receptor beta chains follows, all from one sample in a study of blood T cell repertoires in COVID-19. Assay: immunoSEQ multiplex PCR; the TCRdb copy retains only in-frame clones and omits some. This table has 400,000 to 550,000 clones, 85% to 90% appearing once. Sequencing used peripheral blood. Receptor source: a woman in her 30s with acute or convalescent COVID-19. Each CDR3 is given with its conserved first and last residue. The D gene is left open where the match is weak. The listing skips clone size in some rows; elsewhere it reads once, few, many or a size class.

NA	TRBJ1-5	TRBD1	TRBV6-1	CASSETKTGGSQPQHF	TGTGCCAGCAGTGAAACCAAGACAGGGGGTAGTCAGCCCCAGCATTTT
NA	TRBJ1-2	TRBD1	TRBV7-2	CASSLAGTGWGYTF	TGTGCCAGCAGCTTAGCAGGGACAGGGTGGGGCTACACCTTC
NA	TRBJ1-5	TRBD1	TRBV9	CASSVTGQMGQPQHF	TGTGCCAGCAGCGTAACGGGACAGATGGGTCAGCCCCAGCATTTT
NA	TRBJ2-3	TRBD2	TRBV7-9	CASSLAGGTDTQYF	TGTGCCAGCAGCCTTGCGGGGGGCACAGATACGCAGTATTTT
NA	TRBJ1-6	TRBD1	TRBV27	CASSSARGQGAYNSPLHF	TGTGCCAGCAGTTCTGCCAGGGGACAGGGGGCCTATAATTCACCCCTCCACTTT
NA	TRBJ1-3	NA	TRBV9	CASSYIPDSGNTIYF	TGTGCCAGCAGCTACATCCCAGACTCTGGAAACACCATATATTTT
once	TRBJ2-3	TRBD1	TRBV19	CASRNGQGRDDTQYF	TGTGCCAGTCGCAACGGACAGGGTCGTGACGATACGCAGTATTTT
NA	TRBJ2-1	NA	TRBV28	CASSRDIRNPSYNEQFF	TGTGCCAGCAGCCGGGACATCCGAAATCCTTCCTACAATGAGCAGTTCTTC
NA	TRBJ2-1	NA	TRBV5-1	CASYRDISDEQFF	TGCGCCAGCTACCGGGACATTTCCGATGAGCAGTTCTTC
NA	TRBJ2-7	TRBD1	TRBV7-6	CASSLSTGWFVYEQYF	TGTGCCAGCAGCTTGTCGACAGGGTGGTTTGTCTACGAGCAGTACTTC
NA	TRBJ1-6	NA	TRBV28	CASNIQGYHSPLHF	TGTGCCAGCAATATTCAGGGTTACCATTCACCCCTCCACTTT
NA	TRBJ1-5	NA	TRBV4-1	CASSQEIRVGNQPQHF	TGCGCCAGCAGCCAAGAGATCAGGGTTGGCAATCAGCCCCAGCATTTT
NA	TRBJ2-3	TRBD2	TRBV11-2	CASSQPGLAGGDTQYF	TGTGCCAGCAGCCAGCCCGGACTAGCGGGGGGGGATACGCAGTATTTT
NA	TRBJ1-1	NA	TRBV30	CAWSVLRETEAFF	TGTGCCTGGAGTGTACTCAGGGAAACTGAAGCTTTCTTT
NA	TRBJ2-1	TRBD1	TRBV10-3	CAISDPGQGLYNEQFF	TGTGCCATCAGTGACCCCGGACAGGGGCTCTACAATGAGCAGTTCTTC
NA	TRBJ2-5	NA	TRBV14	CASSQDTGTQETQYF	TGTGCCAGCAGCCAAGATACAGGTACCCAAGAGACCCAGTACTTC
NA	TRBJ2-7	TRBD1	TRBV19	CASSAGTGPRYEQYF	TGTGCCAGTAGTGCGGGGACAGGGCCCCGATACGAGCAGTACTTC
NA	TRBJ1-4	NA	TRBV9	CASSVGQRGGKLFF	TGTGCCAGCAGCGTAGGCCAACGAGGGGGAAAACTGTTTTTT
NA	TRBJ1-2	NA	TRBV2	CASSQALGGYGYTF	TGTGCCAGCAGTCAGGCACTGGGAGGCTATGGCTACACCTTC
once	TRBJ2-5	NA	TRBV9	CASSETDIQETQYF	TGTGCCAGCAGCGAGACAGACATCCAAGAGACCCAGTACTTC
NA	TRBJ2-3	TRBD2	TRBV5-1	CASSAGTRWGTDTQYF	TGCGCCAGCAGCGCCGGGACTAGATGGGGCACAGATACGCAGTATTTT
NA	TRBJ2-7	TRBD2	TRBV5-1	CASSLAGGGLIYEQYF	TGCGCCAGCAGCTTGGCTGGCGGGGGTCTAATCTACGAGCAGTACTTC
NA	TRBJ1-1	NA	TRBV18	CASSPPPVGAYTEAFF	TGTGCCAGCTCACCACCCCCAGTAGGAGCATACACTGAAGCTTTCTTT